The entry below describes one T cell receptor beta chain. Its antigen is unknown. This specimen comes from a study of blood T cells in healthy people across ages. Study-wide background: Capture via template switching afforded approximately one barcoded beta molecule per two T cells.

Study findings and constraints: Among T cells, TCR beta diversity per million cells dropped roughly linearly as age rose.

A second PCR, run for roughly 7 to 12 cycles, used a sample-barcoded 5' primer plus a J-beta primer mix. Each cDNA molecule was tagged by a template-switch adaptor with 12 random nucleotides. TCRdb reanalysed the 5' RACE reads using MiXCR and keeps one entry per CDR3 protein. The data show 350,000 to 450,000 distinct CDR3 sequences, 45% to 65% seen once. This TCR was sampled from a man in his 60s in good health. Source material: blood.

The CDR3, as DNA: TGTGCCAGCAGCAAAGCGCAGAGGGGAGGGGGGGGTACCTACAATGAGCAGTTCTTC. Its protein is CASSKAQRGGGGTYNEQFF. The V call is TRBV21-1, the J call TRBJ2-1; TRBD2, the table's D call, was not compared with the DNA. TRBV21-1 is annotated as a pseudogene. The CDR3 runs 19 residues.